This T cell receptor (beta chain) was captured in a study of cytomegalovirus exposure and HLA in healthy donors. Germline loops: CDR1 MNHEY, CDR2 SVGAGI. The CDR3 runs 15 residues. After removal of 6 bases from V and 4 bases from J, the junction contained 6 bases not matched to a gene. Although they were nominally healthy when sampled, donors likely had unrecorded immune exposures. The PCR ran on 60 Vbeta and 13 Jbeta primers. Sequenced by immunoSEQ multiplex PCR; TCRdb stores in-frame clones only, minus some. The sample includes under 150,000 clones, around 81% of them seen just once. The sequence came from a man between 18 and 35 years old in good health and CMV-seronegative. The sample taken for sequencing was PBMCs. The chain is built from TRBV6-5 and TRBJ2-2; 9 nucleotides align to TRBD1. CDR3 bases: TGTGCCAGCAGGATCGGACAGGGGCGCACCGGGGAGCTGTTTTTT. Protein sequence: CASRIGQGRTGELFF.